The clone carrying this TCR beta chain appeared many times. Per germline, CDR1 SGDLS and CDR2 YYNGEE. The CDR3 covers 14 residues. The junction had 2 bases not matched to a gene; V was cut back by 3 bases and J by 6 bases. The entry originates in a study of T-cell reconstitution after alpha-beta-depleted transplantation in children. During its preparation, the TCRbeta library received unique molecular identifiers. MiXCR, run by TCRdb on the PCR reads, gives a single entry per CDR3 protein. The profile shows hundreds of thousands of distinct CDR3 sequences, 10% of them singletons. This receptor was obtained from a boy less than two years old with acute myeloid leukemia, due to receive a stem cell transplant. The sequences come from PBMCs, collected before TCRalphabeta/CD19-depleted stem cell transplant. This chain connects TRBV9 to TRBJ2-1; 11 bases line up with TRBD1. CDR3 loop: CASSAGTGGNEQFF. CDR3 coding DNA: TGTGCCAGCAGCGCCGGGACAGGGGGCAATGAGCAGTTCTTC. The full variable domain, rest sourced from reference TRBV9 and TRBJ2-1, is DSGVTQTPKHLITATGQRVTLRCSPRSGDLSVYWYQQSLDQGLQFLIQYYNGEERAKGNILERFSAQQFPDLHSELNLSSLELGDSALYFCASSAGTGGNEQFFGPGTRLTVL.